The 2 T cell receptor beta chains in this list originate from one sample, sequenced in a study of CD8+ T cells in alopecia areata. RNA, once extracted, was reverse transcribed into cDNA for use as the sequencing template. The data were produced by immunoSEQ multiplex PCR, yet TCRdb's version contains in-frame clones alone and is incomplete. There are about 97,000 clones in the sample; about 40% occur only once, and about 1.2% lies in the top ten. Sequenced material: CD4+ T cells sorted from blood. The receptors shown here come from a human donor with alopecia areata.

The CDR3 bases are TGTGCCAGCTCACCCTGGACAGGGGGTGCCGCTGGCTACACCTTC. Encoded protein: CASSPWTGGAAGYTF. The chain has TRBV18 and TRBJ1-2; 10 nucleotides align to TRBD1. The CDR3 totals 15 residues. With V trimmed by 3 bases and J by 7 bases, 8 bases remained unmatched. The germline V gene encodes CDR1 KGHSH and CDR2 LQKENI.

The sample holds a few counts of this clone. The rearrangement joins TRBV18 to TRBJ2-1; 14 bases match TRBD2. CDR1 is KGHSH, CDR2 LQKENI, per germline. With 6 bases clipped from V and 7 bases from J, the junction kept 8 bases outside the gene matches. The CDR3 is made up of 16 amino acids. CDR3 in amino acids: CASSPPGLAGDNEQFF. The CDR3 DNA is TGTGCCAGCTCTCCGCCGGGACTAGCGGGAGATAATGAGCAGTTCTTC.